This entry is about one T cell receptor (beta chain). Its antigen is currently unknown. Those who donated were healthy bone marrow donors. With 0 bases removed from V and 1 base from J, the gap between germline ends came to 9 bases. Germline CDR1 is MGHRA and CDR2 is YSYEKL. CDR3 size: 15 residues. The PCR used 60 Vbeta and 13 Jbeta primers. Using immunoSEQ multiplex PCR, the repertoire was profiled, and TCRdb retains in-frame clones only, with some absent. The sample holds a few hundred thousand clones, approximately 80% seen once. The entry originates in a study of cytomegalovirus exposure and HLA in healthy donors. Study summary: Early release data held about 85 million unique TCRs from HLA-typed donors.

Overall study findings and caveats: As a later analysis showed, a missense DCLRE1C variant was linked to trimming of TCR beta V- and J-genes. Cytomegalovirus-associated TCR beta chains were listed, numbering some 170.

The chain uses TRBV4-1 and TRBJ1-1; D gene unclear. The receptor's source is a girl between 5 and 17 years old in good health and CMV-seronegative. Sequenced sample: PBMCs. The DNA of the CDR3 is TGCGCCAGCAGCCAAGAGCCGGTCCCGAACACTGAAGCTTTCTTT. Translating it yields CASSQEPVPNTEAFF.